The source of this T cell receptor (beta chain) is a study of Graves' ophthalmopathy and Graves' hyperthyroidism. Study observations and caveats: As the model predicted ophthalmopathy progression, it achieved a sensitivity of approximately 65% and a specificity of about 72%.

Amplification of the TCR beta CDR3 regions used RNA transcripts (as template). First-round RT-PCR relied on HTBI primers, and a second-round multiplex PCR came next. TCRdb reprocessed the multiplex PCR reads via MiXCR and lists one record per CDR3 protein. Of about 500,000 distinct CDR3 sequences in the sample, approximately 15% were seen once. This clonotype was recorded many times. Its specificity is unknown. This CDR3 has 14 residues. Germline V CDR1 and CDR2: SGHRS, YFSETQ. The V and J ends lost 4 bases and 2 bases respectively, with 13 bases between them. Sequences were obtained from blood. This chain connects TRBV5-1 to TRBJ2-7; D is unresolved. The sequence was collected from a woman aged 25 to 45 with Graves' ophthalmopathy. The CDR3 DNA reads TGCGCCAGCAGCGGAAGAACTGGGGCCTACGAGCAGTACTTC. Translation gives CASSGRTGAYEQYF.